This T cell receptor (beta chain) was sequenced during a study of blood T cells in healthy people across ages. The germline V gene has CDR1 SEHNR and CDR2 FQNEAQ (reference sequence). With 2 bases removed from V and 0 bases from J, the gap between germline ends came to 11 bases. This CDR3 comprises 16 residues. Through a sample-barcoded 5' primer and a J-beta primer mix, a second PCR was run for roughly 6 to 11 cycles. TCRdb recomputed calls from the 5' RACE reads with MiXCR, one row per CDR3 protein. The table lists more than 500,000 distinct CDR3 sequences, 27% of them singletons. V and J are TRBV7-9 and TRBJ2-4, with D perhaps TRBD1 (6 bases). Sequenced: blood. This receptor was identified in a woman in her 70s in good health. The CDR3 loop is CASSLRQELAKNIQYF. The CDR3 nucleotides read TGTGCCAGCAGCTTACGACAGGAGCTAGCCAAAAACATTCAGTACTTC.